Each of the 23 T cell receptor beta chains below was sequenced from the same sample in a study of cytomegalovirus exposure and HLA in healthy donors. It was with 60 Vbeta and 13 Jbeta primers that the PCR ran. The assay was immunoSEQ multiplex PCR, and TCRdb's table has in-frame clones only and misses some. The sample holds about 200,000 clones; roughly 85% are singletons and the top ten take around 1.9%. Sequenced material: PBMCs. These receptors were obtained from a male donor in good health and CMV-seronegative.

This rearrangement joins TRBV7-9 to TRBJ2-7; TRBD2 aligns across 8 bases. The ends lost 5 bases at V and 3 bases at J; junction bases unmatched: 9. The germline CDR1 and CDR2 sequences are SEHNR and FQNEAQ (reference sequence). This CDR3 spans 15 amino acids. DNA for the CDR3: TGTGCCAGCAGCGCCTATAGCGGGAACTTCTACGAGCAGTACTTC. Translating it yields CASSAYSGNFYEQYF.

J is TRBJ2-2 and V is TRBV27; 7 positions match TRBD2. The CDR3 totals 13 residues. The germline CDR1 and CDR2 sequences are MNHEY and SMNVEV (reference sequence). V shed 3 bases, J shed 5 bases, and the junction held 0 bases outside the gene matches. The CDR3 region has the DNA TGTGCCAGCAGTTTGGGAGGGACCGGGGAGCTGTTTTTT. Translation gives CASSLGGTGELFF.

This clone was recorded a few times. This rearrangement joins TRBV27 to TRBJ1-4; D possibly corresponds to TRBD1 (6 bases). V was trimmed by 2 bases and J by 4 bases, leaving 11 bases between them. CDR3 length equals 15 residues. Germline CDR1 is MNHEY and CDR2 is SMNVEV (reference sequence). The CDR3 coding sequence is TGTGCCAGCAGTTTAACGTCAGGGGTTAATGAAAAACTGTTTTTT. Its translation: CASSLTSGVNEKLFF.

The table lists this clone with a few counts. The chain joins TRBV28 to TRBJ1-4, with 7 bases lining up with TRBD1. There are 15 residues in the CDR3. Germline lookup yields CDR1 MDHEN and CDR2 SYDVKM. The junction had 8 bases not matched to a gene; V was cut back by 2 bases and J by 8 bases. The CDR3 protein is CASSLNRGGGEKLFF. CDR3 DNA sequence: TGTGCCAGCAGTTTAAACAGGGGAGGCGGCGAAAAACTGTTTTTT.

The chain joins TRBV11-3 to TRBJ2-2; D might be TRBD1 (6 bases). Germline V gives CDR1 SGHNT, CDR2 YENEEA. The CDR3 sequence is 12 residues long. V lost 5 bases and J 5 bases, leaving 6 bases between the germline ends. CDR3: CASSQGTGELFF. The CDR3 nucleotides read TGTGCCAGCAGCCAGGGGACCGGGGAGCTGTTTTTT.

The chain employs TRBV5-4 and TRBJ2-7, with 7 positions matching TRBD2. With V trimmed by 0 bases and J by 4 bases, 4 bases remained unmatched. This CDR3 has 14 residues. The V gene's germline CDR1 is SGHNT and CDR2 YYREEE (reference sequence). CDR3 bases: TGTGCCAGCAGCTTGGGGCTAGCGGAGTACGAGCAGTACTTC. It encodes CASSLGLAEYEQYF.

The V gene is TRBV7-8, the J gene TRBJ2-2, with 7 bases identical to TRBD1. CDR3 length equals 15 residues. Germline CDR1 and CDR2: SGHVS and FQNEAQ. The junction had 7 bases not matched to a gene; V was cut back by 2 bases and J by 7 bases. CDR3 sequence reads: CASSLRVAGGGELFF. In DNA, the CDR3 is TGTGCCAGCAGCTTAAGGGTGGCAGGGGGCGGGGAGCTGTTTTTT.

The rearrangement joins TRBV21-1 to TRBJ1-1; the DNA was not used to check the table's D call, TRBD1. TRBV21-1 corresponds to a pseudogene. This CDR3 has 17 amino acids. The CDR3 region is CASSGRQGLEVNTEAFF. The CDR3 nucleotides are TGTGCCAGCAGCGGACGACAGGGGTTGGAAGTGAACACTGAAGCTTTCTTT.

The rearrangement joins TRBV5-6 to TRBJ1-6; 8 bases map to TRBD1. Looked up from germline, CDR1 is SGHDT and CDR2 is YYEEEE. V was clipped by 0 bases and J by 2 bases; unmatched bases: 4. This CDR3 spans 17 amino acids. In nucleotides, the CDR3 is TGTGCCAGCAGCTTGGAAGGACAGGGAACCTATAATTCACCCCTCCACTTT. It yields the protein CASSLEGQGTYNSPLHF.

This rearrangement joins TRBV5-1 to TRBJ1-2, with 9 bases matching TRBD1. CDR1 and CDR2 (germline): SGHRS, YFSETQ. V dropped 1 base and J dropped 5; count of bases not matched to a gene: 6. The CDR3 length is 15 residues. The CDR3 region has the DNA TGCGCCAGCAGCTTGAGGGGGACAGGGCCTTATGGCTACACCTTC. As protein: CASSLRGTGPYGYTF.

The chain uses TRBV2 and TRBJ2-3, with 14 nucleotides matching TRBD2. The germline V gene encodes CDR1 SNHLY and CDR2 FYNNEI. The CDR3 contains 17 residues. V lost 6 bases and J lost 0; bases outside the gene matches: 5. Here the CDR3 reads CASSFGTSGSSTDTQYF. The DNA for the CDR3 is TGTGCCAGCAGCTTCGGGACTAGCGGGAGTAGCACAGATACGCAGTATTTT.

This chain joins TRBV6-5 and TRBJ1-1; 7 bases map to TRBD1. Trimming cost V 6 bases and J 1 base; bases outside gene matches: 8. The CDR3 runs to 15 residues. Looked up from germline, CDR1 is MNHEY and CDR2 is SVGAGI. DNA of the CDR3: TGTGCCAGCAGGGGGGCAGGGGGGACGAACACTGAAGCTTTCTTT. This translates into CASRGAGGTNTEAFF.

The J gene is TRBJ2-7, the V gene TRBV21-1; the table names TRBD1, a call not compared with the DNA. TRBV21-1 is given as a pseudogene. The CDR3 has 14 amino acids. The CDR3 here is CASSRGTGFSEQYF. CDR3 bases: TGTGCCAGCAGCAGGGGGACAGGGTTTAGCGAGCAGTACTTC.

The chain couples TRBV7-2 to TRBJ2-4; D unclear. Trimming pared 1 base from V and 6 bases from J, leaving 4 bases between. The germline CDR1 and CDR2 sequences are SGHTA and FQGNSA. The CDR3 is 12 residues long. The CDR3 sequence: CASSLDRNIQYF. For the CDR3, the DNA is TGTGCCAGCAGCTTAGATAGAAACATTCAGTACTTC.

The genes are TRBV2 and TRBJ1-3; D gene uncertain. The CDR3 has 13 residues. The V gene lost 7 bases and the J gene lost 0 bases, with 7 bases spanning the gap. From germline, CDR1 is SNHLY and CDR2 FYNNEI. In DNA, the CDR3 is TGTGCCAGCATACCTATCTCTGGAAACACCATATATTTT. This codes for CASIPISGNTIYF.

This clone has just one count. The CDR3 DNA reads TGTGCCAGCAGCTTAGCGAGGGCCACTGAAGCTTTCTTT. Translated, it gives CASSLARATEAFF. V usage is TRBV11-2 and J usage is TRBJ1-1; D remains unclear. V shed 1 base and J shed 4 bases, with 7 bases lying between them. The CDR3 is 13 amino acids. CDR1 is SGHAT, CDR2 FQNNGV, per germline.

This chain links TRBV7-2 with TRBJ2-3, with 7 positions matching TRBD2. With V trimmed by 6 bases and J by 0 bases, 6 bases remained unmatched. The germline gives CDR1 SGHTA, CDR2 FQGNSA. CDR3 length equals 15 residues. The CDR3 bases are TGTGCCAGCAGAGCGGGACGACTGAGCACAGATACGCAGTATTTT. This encodes CASRAGRLSTDTQYF.

V is TRBV29-1 and J is TRBJ2-1, with TRBD2 matching over 8 bases. V shed 6 bases and J 10 bases; nucleotides not matched to a gene: 2. The CDR3 extends over 10 amino acids. Germline V gives CDR1 SQVTM, CDR2 ANQGSEA. Here the CDR3 reads CSVAGDEQFF. As DNA, the CDR3 is TGCAGCGTAGCGGGGGACGAGCAGTTCTTC.

The rearrangement links TRBV6-1 to TRBJ1-2; TRBD1 matches 11 bases. CDR1 is MNHNS and CDR2 is SASEGT in the germline V gene. CDR3 length: 16 residues. V shed 4 bases, J shed 3 bases, and the junction held 7 bases outside the gene matches. The CDR3 bases are TGTGCCAGCAGTGGATCACGGGACAGGGGGGACTATGGCTACACCTTC. It codes for CASSGSRDRGDYGYTF.

The chain uses TRBV6-1 and TRBJ1-2; the D gene is possibly TRBD1 (6 bases). Trimming took off 4 bases at V and 4 bases at J, with 10 bases between the two ends. The CDR3 length is 13 residues. Per the germline V gene, CDR1 is MNHNS and CDR2 is SASEGT. The CDR3 region has the DNA TGTGCCAGCAGTGTCGGACAGCTCTATGGCTACACCTTC. As protein: CASSVGQLYGYTF.

This chain connects TRBV30 to TRBJ1-2; a weak D match, TRBD1 (5 bases). CDR3 length equals 12 residues. V was clipped by 4 bases and J by 7 bases, with 13 bases between them. The V gene's germline CDR1 is GTSNPN and CDR2 SVGIG (reference sequence). The CDR3 protein is CAWMSGQGGYTF. In DNA, the CDR3 is TGTGCCTGGATGTCCGGCCAGGGTGGCTACACCTTC.

V and J are TRBV7-2 and TRBJ2-1; D might be TRBD1 (6 bases). The germline V gene has CDR1 SGHTA and CDR2 FQGNSA. CDR3 length: 16 residues. Trimming took 5 bases from V and 0 from J, leaving 14 bases between them. For the CDR3, the DNA is TGTGCCAGCAGCCTCTGGGGGCCGGGCTCCTACAATGAGCAGTTCTTC. This translates into CASSLWGPGSYNEQFF.

The chain employs TRBV7-2 and TRBJ2-5; 8 bases match TRBD1. Looked up from germline, CDR1 is SGHTA and CDR2 is FQGNSA. Trimming took 3 bases from V and 5 from J; bases not matched to a gene: 2. This CDR3 has 13 residues. The CDR3 protein is CASSFQGAETQYF. The CDR3 DNA sequence: TGTGCCAGCAGCTTCCAGGGGGCGGAGACCCAGTACTTC.